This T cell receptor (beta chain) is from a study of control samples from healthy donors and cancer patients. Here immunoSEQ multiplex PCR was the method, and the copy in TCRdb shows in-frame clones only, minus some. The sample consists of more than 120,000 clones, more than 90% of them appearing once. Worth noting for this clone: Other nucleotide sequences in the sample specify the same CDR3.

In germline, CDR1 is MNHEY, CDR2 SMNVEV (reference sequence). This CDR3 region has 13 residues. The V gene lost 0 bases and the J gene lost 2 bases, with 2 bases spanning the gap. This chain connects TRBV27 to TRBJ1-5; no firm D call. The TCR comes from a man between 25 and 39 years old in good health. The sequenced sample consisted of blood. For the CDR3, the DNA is TGTGCCAGCAGTTTATCGCGCAATCAGCCCCAGCATTTT. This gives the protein CASSLSRNQPQHF.